This T cell receptor (beta chain) was captured by sequencing in a study of blood T cell repertoires in COVID-19. The overall study: COVID-19 samples collected from the United States, Italy and Spain covered acute and convalescent phases. PBMCs, B-cell-depleted T cells, or T cells provided the cDNA or gDNA that made up the material.

The germline V and J ends were trimmed by 6 bases and 5 bases, with 16 bases remaining between them. Germline CDR1 and CDR2: SEHNR and FQNEAQ (reference sequence). The length of the CDR3 is 14 residues. Sequencing was performed with immunoSEQ multiplex PCR; in TCRdb, only in-frame clones are kept and a portion is missing. The profile shows 200,000 to 250,000 clones, around three quarters of them singletons. The receptor's source is a woman aged 70-85 years with acute or convalescent COVID-19. The chain has TRBV7-9 and TRBJ2-5; TRBD1 might be the D (6 bases). Sequenced input: peripheral blood. CDR3 in amino acids: CASRPSGEWETQYF. CDR3 in DNA: TGTGCCAGCAGACCCTCAGGGGAGTGGGAGACCCAGTACTTC.